The rows below give T cell receptor beta chains drawn from one sample of a study of T cell responses to AZD1222 COVID-19 vaccine. Some clones are missing from TCRdb's copy, which holds only in-frame ones; the method was immunoSEQ multiplex PCR. Seen here are about 140,000 clones, 80% to 95% observed once, and the top ten hold 3.6%. The material was peripheral blood, obtained 28 days after the second AZD1222 dose. The receptors originated from an adult who received the AZD1222 COVID-19 vaccine. CDR3s include the opening cysteine and the closing phenylalanine or tryptophan. D genes are given only for firm matches. Size values are once, few and many counts, or a class for expanded clones, and some rows have none.

D	V	size	J	DNA	CDR3
NA	TRBV6-5	NA	TRBJ2-7	TGTGCCAGCAGTTCAACCTACGAGCAGTACTTC	CASSSTYEQYF
TRBD2	TRBV6-5	NA	TRBJ2-5	TGTGCCAGCAGTTACGGCCTAGGCGGGAGGAGCCAGACCCAGTACTTC	CASSYGLGGRSQTQYF
TRBD2	TRBV12-5	NA	TRBJ2-1	TGTGCTAGTGGTTTGGTAACAGGTGGGGGGGGTGAGCAGTTCTTC	CASGLVTGGGGEQFF
TRBD1	TRBV29-1	many	TRBJ2-7	TGCAGCGTTGAACAGGGGGAAGGGTACGAGCAGTACTTC	CSVEQGEGYEQYF
NA	TRBV5-1	NA	TRBJ1-2	TGCGCCAGCAGCTTTTCAGGGGACTATGGCTACACCTTC	CASSFSGDYGYTF
NA	TRBV23-1	NA	TRBJ1-1	TGCGCCAGCAGAATCCGTGGGCCCGTAGTCACTGAAGCTTTCTTT	CASRIRGPVVTEAFF
TRBD2	TRBV6-5	once	TRBJ2-7	TGTGCCAGCAGTTACCTAGCGGGGCCCCCCTACGAGCAGTACTTC	CASSYLAGPPYEQYF
NA	TRBV5-1	NA	TRBJ2-3	TGCGCCAGCAGCTGGGTGTTACAGCCCCCCACAGATACGCAGTATTTT	CASSWVLQPPTDTQYF
NA	TRBV28	few	TRBJ2-2	TGTGCCAGCAGTTTGGTCGGCCGACTGGAGGGCCCGTTGACCGGGGAGCTGTTTTTT	CASSLVGRLEGPLTGELFF
NA	TRBV6-5	once	TRBJ2-5	TGTGCCAGCAGTCAGGGACTTCAAGAGACCCAGTACTTC	CASSQGLQETQYF
TRBD1	TRBV11-2	NA	TRBJ1-4	TGTGCCAGCAGCTGGGGGACAGGGAATGAAAAACTGTTTTTT	CASSWGTGNEKLFF
NA	TRBV19	NA	TRBJ2-7	TGTGCCAGTAGTAAACAGGGGGGGGCCTACGAGCAGTACTTC	CASSKQGGAYEQYF
TRBD2	TRBV5-1	NA	TRBJ2-1	TGCGCCAGCAGCCCTCCCCGGACTAGCGGATACAATGAGCAGTTCTTC	CASSPPRTSGYNEQFF
TRBD2	TRBV7-7	NA	TRBJ2-5	TGTGCCAGCAGCCTCCGGACTAGCGGGAGGATGGAGACCCAGTACTTC	CASSLRTSGRMETQYF
TRBD1	TRBV9	NA	TRBJ1-2	TGTGCCAGCAGCTCTGACCCGGGACAGACCTATGGCTACACCTTC	CASSSDPGQTYGYTF
NA	TRBV4-1	NA	TRBJ2-2	TGCGCCAGCAGCCTTCGGGGCGGGTCCGGGGAGCTGTTTTTT	CASSLRGGSGELFF
TRBD1	TRBV6-6	NA	TRBJ1-1	TGTGCCAGCAGATGGAATCCGGGACAGGGTAACACTGAAGCTTTCTTT	CASRWNPGQGNTEAFF
NA	TRBV6-5	NA	TRBJ1-1	TGTGCCAGCATTGGGCAGGGTCGAACTGAAGCTTTCTTT	CASIGQGRTEAFF
NA	TRBV4-2	NA	TRBJ1-4	TGTGCCAGCAGCCAAGATCCTTCGGGGAGGGCTAATGAAAAACTGTTTTTT	CASSQDPSGRANEKLFF
NA	TRBV28	NA	TRBJ1-1	TGTGCCAGCAGTGTTTCCAGGGGCCTTATGAACACTGAAGCTTTCTTT	CASSVSRGLMNTEAFF
NA	TRBV19	NA	TRBJ1-2	TGTGCCAGTAGGGTCAACCAGGGAGAGGGCTACACCTTC	CASRVNQGEGYTF
NA	TRBV7-9	NA	TRBJ1-6	TGTGCCAGCAGCTTGGGACCTAGTCGGGATAATTCACCCCTCCACTTT	CASSLGPSRDNSPLHF
NA	TRBV3-1/TRBV3-2	NA	TRBJ2-7	TGTGCCAGCAGCCAAGCCTCTACAGACTACGAGCAGTACTTC	CASSQASTDYEQYF
TRBD2	TRBV5-4	NA	TRBJ2-1	TGTGCCAGCAGCTTTCGGCTAGCGGAGAACAATGAGCAGTTCTTC	CASSFRLAENNEQFF
NA	TRBV7-8	NA	TRBJ1-1	TGTGCCAGCAGCTTAACGCAGGGATACACTGAAGCTTTCTTT	CASSLTQGYTEAFF
TRBD1	TRBV5-4	NA	TRBJ1-2	TGTGCCAGCAGCTTGGATTCCGGACAGGGGAGTCGTGGCTACACCTTC	CASSLDSGQGSRGYTF
NA	TRBV24-1	NA	TRBJ2-6	TGTGCCACCAGTGATTTCGGAGGGGTCGGGGCCAACGTCCTGACTTTC	CATSDFGGVGANVLTF
TRBD1	TRBV18	NA	TRBJ1-5	TGTGCCAGCTCACCACGATCCGGCGACAGGGCCCAGCCCCAGCATTTT	CASSPRSGDRAQPQHF
TRBD1	TRBV24-1	NA	TRBJ1-1	TGTGCCACCAGTGGACAGGGGGGAACTGAAGCTTTCTTT	CATSGQGGTEAFF
NA	TRBV9	NA	TRBJ2-1	TGTGCCAGCAAAGGGGCTCCGGGAGTAGGAGAGCAGTTCTTC	CASKGAPGVGEQFF
NA	TRBV5-1	NA	TRBJ1-2	TGCGCCAGCAGCTTGGATGGCACGACACACTATGGCTACACCTTC	CASSLDGTTHYGYTF
NA	TRBV5-1	NA	TRBJ1-5	TGCGCCAGCAGCCCGGACAGTCACAATCAGCCCCAGCATTTT	CASSPDSHNQPQHF
NA	TRBV18	NA	TRBJ1-1	TGTGCCAGCTCAGCCGGACAGCCTGTCACTGAAGCTTTCTTT	CASSAGQPVTEAFF
NA	TRBV7-3	NA	TRBJ1-6	TGTGCCAGCAGCTTAACGGGGCGTAATTCACCCCTCCACTTT	CASSLTGRNSPLHF
NA	TRBV5-6	NA	TRBJ2-7	TGTGCCAGCAGCTTAATGTACGCAGGAACTACCAGCTACGAGCAGTACTTC	CASSLMYAGTTSYEQYF
TRBD1	TRBV3-1/TRBV3-2	NA	TRBJ2-3	TGTGCCAGCAGTGCCGGGACAGGGGACACAGATACGCAGTATTTT	CASSAGTGDTDTQYF
NA	TRBV28	once	TRBJ2-7	TGTGCCAGCAGTCACCCGGGGAACGAGCAGTACTTC	CASSHPGNEQYF
NA	TRBV7-8	NA	TRBJ2-1	TGTGCCAGCAGCTTAAGAGGGCGGCGGGTCTCCTACAATGAGCAGTTCTTC	CASSLRGRRVSYNEQFF
NA	TRBV19	NA	TRBJ1-1	TGTGCCAGTAGTACTCGACAGAGGACTTTCTTT	CASSTRQRTFF
NA	TRBV30	NA	TRBJ1-5	TGTGCCTGGGATACAGGGATAAGCAATCAGCCCCAGCATTTT	CAWDTGISNQPQHF
TRBD2	TRBV27	NA	TRBJ2-7	TGTGCCAGCAGGCTAACGGGTCTAGCGGGAGTCTACGAGCAGTACTTC	CASRLTGLAGVYEQYF
TRBD2	TRBV28	NA	TRBJ2-2	TGTGCCACCCGGTTGGTTGGGAGCGGGACTTTCGGGGAGCTGTTTTTT	CATRLVGSGTFGELFF
NA	TRBV3-1/TRBV3-2	NA	TRBJ1-1	TGTGCCAGCAGCCAAGAAAGGGAGGGAGTGAACACTGAAGCTTTCTTT	CASSQEREGVNTEAFF
TRBD1	TRBV9	NA	TRBJ2-6	TGTGCCAGCAGCCCGCAAATTGGACAGGGGGCGGCAGGGGCCAACGTCCTGACTTTC	CASSPQIGQGAAGANVLTF
NA	TRBV7-9	NA	TRBJ1-5	TGTGCCAGCAGCCACGTATCCGGGACGGATAGCAATCAGCCCCAGCATTTT	CASSHVSGTDSNQPQHF
NA	TRBV7-8	NA	TRBJ1-6	TGTGCCAGCAGCTTAGCGGTAGTGGGAAGCTCCTATAATTCACCCCTCCACTTT	CASSLAVVGSSYNSPLHF
NA	TRBV29-1	few	TRBJ2-7	TGCAGCGTTGAACTGGCAACCTACGAGCAGTACTTC	CSVELATYEQYF
NA	TRBV28	NA	TRBJ1-1	TGTGCCAGCAGTCAAAATACAGGGAGGAACACTGAAGCTTTCTTT	CASSQNTGRNTEAFF
NA	TRBV2	NA	TRBJ2-7	TGTGCCAGCAGTGCCCTCGGTATGGGGCAGTACTTC	CASSALGMGQYF
TRBD1	TRBV9	NA	TRBJ2-5	TGTGCCAGCAGCGTAAGACAGGGGGTAGGAGAGACCCAGTACTTC	CASSVRQGVGETQYF
TRBD2	TRBV4-3	NA	TRBJ2-7	TGCGCCAGCAGCCAGATGACACTATGGACTAGCGGAAACTACGAGCAGTACTTC	CASSQMTLWTSGNYEQYF